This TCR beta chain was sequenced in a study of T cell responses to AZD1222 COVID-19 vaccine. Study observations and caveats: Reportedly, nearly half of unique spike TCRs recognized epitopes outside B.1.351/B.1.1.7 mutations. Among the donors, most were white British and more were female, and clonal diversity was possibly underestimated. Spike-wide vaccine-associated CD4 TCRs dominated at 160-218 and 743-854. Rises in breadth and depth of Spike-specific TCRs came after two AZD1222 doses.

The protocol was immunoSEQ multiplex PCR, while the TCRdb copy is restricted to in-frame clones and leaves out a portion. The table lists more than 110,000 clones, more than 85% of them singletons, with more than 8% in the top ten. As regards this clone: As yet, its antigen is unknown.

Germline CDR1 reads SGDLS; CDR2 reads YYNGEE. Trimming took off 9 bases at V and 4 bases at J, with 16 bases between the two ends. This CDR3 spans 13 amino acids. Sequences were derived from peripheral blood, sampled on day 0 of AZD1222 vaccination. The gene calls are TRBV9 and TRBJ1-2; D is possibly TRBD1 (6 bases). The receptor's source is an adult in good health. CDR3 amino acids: CATGGGHSYGYTF. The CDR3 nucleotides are TGTGCCACCGGGGGGGGACACAGCTATGGCTACACCTTC.